This TCR beta chain was identified during a study of blood T cell repertoires in COVID-19. At the level of the study: The samples span acute and convalescent COVID-19 from the United States, Italy and Spain.

In the source study's methods: Amplification with reference gene primers provided the estimates of nucleated cell counts. Data came from immunoSEQ multiplex PCR; TCRdb stores just in-frame clones and leaves some out. V and J calls and clone size are copied from that table; D and trimming were computed from the DNA. The table records 53,000 or so clones, around three quarters of them present only once. The CDR3 covers 15 residues. Germline-derived CDR1 and CDR2 are SNHLY and FYNNEI. V was pared by 6 bases and J by 4 bases, with 5 bases of the junction left unmatched. The sequencing sample was made of peripheral blood. This TCR was sampled from a man aged 60-69 years with acute or convalescent COVID-19. The chain employs TRBV2 and TRBJ2-6; TRBD2 agrees at 8 bases. DNA of the CDR3: TGTGCCAGCAGCCGACTAGCGACCGGGGCCAACGTCCTGACTTTC. It translates to CASSRLATGANVLTF.